This T cell receptor beta chain appears in the sequencing data of a study of cytomegalovirus exposure and HLA in healthy donors. On this clone itself: Its antigen is unidentified.

The CDR3 has 14 residues. Germline V gene lookup returns CDR1 MNHEY and CDR2 SVGAGI. The V end lost 2 bases, the J end lost 7 bases, and 14 bases lay between the germline ends. Both 60 Vbeta primers and 13 Jbeta primers went into the PCR. Method: immunoSEQ multiplex PCR; TCRdb's copy keeps in-frame clones and lacks some. The sample carries 150,000 or so clones, around 84% recorded once. Study-wide results and caveats: A later analysis, which compared TCR beta chains of equal frequency, found the HLA-associated ones more clonally expanded.

The TCR comes from a woman aged 40 to 50 in good health and CMV-seronegative. The chain employs TRBV6-5 and TRBJ1-2; possible D gene TRBD1, 5 bases. Specimen: PBMCs. This CDR3 is CASSYGAGNGGYTF. CDR3 DNA: TGTGCCAGCAGTTACGGGGCGGGAAACGGTGGCTACACCTTC.